Each of the 14 T cell receptor beta chains below was sequenced from the same sample in a study of T cells in Graves' hyperthyroidism and ophthalmopathy. Amplification of TCR beta CDR3 regions was performed using RNA transcripts as template. The TCR CDR3 was amplified in a first-round RT-PCR using the HTBI primer set. TCRdb called the multiplex PCR reads again in MiXCR, with one record for every CDR3 protein. The sample holds about 300,000 distinct CDR3 sequences, roughly 20% seen once. Sequenced sample: blood. All receptors come from a man in his fifties or sixties with Graves' ophthalmopathy.

This sequence joins TRBV28 and TRBJ1-5, with a tentative D call TRBD1 (6 bases). Trimming shortened V by 2 bases and J by 3 bases, and 8 bases separated the two germline ends. Germline V gene data show CDR1 as MDHEN and CDR2 as SYDVKM. The CDR3 totals 14 residues. CDR3 coding DNA: TGTGCCAGCAGTTTAGGGGGGCCCAATCAGCCCCAGCATTTT. Its translation is CASSLGGPNQPQHF.

The genes are TRBV19 and TRBJ1-4; a possible D gene is TRBD1 (6 bases). The CDR3 is made up of 14 amino acids. Germline CDR1 is LNHDA and CDR2 is SQIVND (reference sequence). V was trimmed by 8 bases and J by 5 bases, leaving 15 bases between them. CDR3 in amino acids: CASVETGVNEKLFF. The CDR3 DNA follows: TGTGCCAGTGTCGAGACAGGTGTGAATGAAAAACTGTTTTTT.

This clonotype was observed at least ten times. This rearrangement joins TRBV7-3 to TRBJ2-1, with D tentatively TRBD1 (6 bases). CDR1 SGHTA and CDR2 FQGTGA come from the germline V gene. This CDR3 comprises 13 residues. Trimming shortened V by 3 bases and J by 5 bases, and 8 bases separated the two germline ends. The DNA of the CDR3 is TGTGCCAGCAGCTTGGGGGCACACAATGAGCAGTTCTTC. Protein: CASSLGAHNEQFF.

This clonotype has a handful of counts. The chain carries TRBV18 and TRBJ2-7; 8 bases agree with TRBD1. This CDR3 has 15 residues. Trimming removed 3 bases from V and 3 bases from J; junction bases left unmatched: 7. In germline, CDR1 is KGHSH, CDR2 LQKENI. The CDR3, as DNA: TGTGCCAGCTCACCGGACAGGGTTAGAATCTACGAGCAGTACTTC. The encoded protein is CASSPDRVRIYEQYF.

The chain links TRBV12-3 or TRBV12-4 to TRBJ2-5; D ambiguous. This CDR3 has 11 amino acids. Trimming removed 6 bases at V and 5 bases at J, with 7 bases between. The CDR3 loop is CASRGLETQYF. CDR3 DNA sequence: TGTGCCAGCAGGGGTTTGGAGACCCAGTACTTC.

The chain employs TRBV6-2 or TRBV6-3 and TRBJ1-2; D is unresolved. V lost 6 bases and J 1 base, leaving 12 bases between the germline ends. This CDR3 has 14 residues. Germline V gene lookup returns CDR1 MNHEY and CDR2 SVGEGT. The CDR3 region is CASSQPMSNYGYTF. CDR3 DNA sequence: TGTGCCAGCAGCCAGCCTATGAGTAACTATGGCTACACCTTC.

The chain has TRBV3-1 and TRBJ1-1; 9 nucleotides line up with TRBD1. Trimming cost V 9 bases and J 4 bases; bases outside gene matches: 12. CDR1 and CDR2 from the germline V gene are LGHDT and YNNKEL (reference sequence). The CDR3 is 15 residues long. The CDR3 region has the DNA TGTGCCAGTAGTAATCCGTCGACAGGGGGCACTGAAGCTTTCTTT. This gives the protein CASSNPSTGGTEAFF.

The V gene is TRBV28, the J gene TRBJ2-3, with D unresolved. V was trimmed by 6 bases and J by 7 bases, leaving 17 bases between them. This CDR3 has 14 residues. From germline, CDR1 is MDHEN and CDR2 SYDVKM. This CDR3 is CASSPLGSQNTQYF. The CDR3 nucleotides are TGTGCCAGCAGCCCCCTAGGTAGCCAGAATACGCAGTATTTT.

The chain joins TRBV20-1 to TRBJ1-4; 9 nucleotides line up with TRBD1. This CDR3 is built from 13 residues. Trimming took 5 bases from V and 7 from J; bases not matched to a gene: 5. The V gene's germline CDR1 is DFQATT and CDR2 SNEGSKA (reference sequence). In nucleotides, the CDR3 is TGCAGTGCTTCCGGGACAGGGTTTGAAAAACTGTTTTTT. Amino acid sequence: CSASGTGFEKLFF.

This clonotype was recorded at least ten times. The chain uses TRBV2 and TRBJ2-3, with TRBD2 matching 8 bases. The J segment lost 2 bases and the V segment lost 7 bases, leaving 5 bases of the junction unmatched. This CDR3 has 14 residues. The germline CDR1 and CDR2 sequences are SNHLY and FYNNEI. The CDR3 here is CASMLAGSTDTQYF. CDR3 nucleotides: TGTGCCAGCATGCTAGCGGGCTCCACAGATACGCAGTATTTT.

This clonotype has more than one count but fewer than ten. The chain has TRBV28 and TRBJ2-4; D is undetermined. There are 13 residues in the CDR3. V was trimmed by 8 bases and J by 0 bases, leaving 8 bases between them. Germline CDR1 MDHEN, CDR2 SYDVKM. The CDR3 DNA reads as TGTGCCAGCGGAGTATTAGCCAAAAACATTCAGTACTTC. As protein: CASGVLAKNIQYF.

This clonotype was observed a few times. A much larger clone is a single base away; this may be a read error. This sequence joins TRBV11-1 and TRBJ2-1, with 11 bases matching TRBD2. Germline CDR1 and CDR2: SGHAT and FQDESV (reference sequence). J lost 9 bases, V lost 5 bases, and 12 bases had no gene match. The CDR3 spans 16 residues. CDR3 sequence reads: CASSLLAGGGVGEQFF. DNA for the CDR3: TGTGCCAGCAGCCTCCTAGCGGGAGGAGGGGTAGGTGAGCAGTTCTTC.

This clonotype was found many times. The chain couples TRBV20-1 to TRBJ2-1; 9 bases agree with TRBD2. The germline gives CDR1 DFQATT, CDR2 SNEGSKA (reference sequence). CDR3 size: 15 residues. V lost 3 bases, J lost 0 bases, and 3 bases stayed unmatched. In DNA form, the CDR3 reads TGCAGTGCTAGCGTTAGCGGGAGCTCCTACAATGAGCAGTTCTTC. It encodes CSASVSGSSYNEQFF.

The genes are TRBV7-2 and TRBJ2-1; the match to TRBD2 covers 9 bases. V lost 5 bases and J lost 3; bases outside the gene matches: 5. This CDR3 region has 15 residues. Looked up from germline, CDR1 is SGHTA and CDR2 is FQGNSA. The DNA of the CDR3 is TGTGCCAGCAGCGCCATAGCGGGAGTCTACAATGAGCAGTTCTTC. Translation: CASSAIAGVYNEQFF.